This entry lists 23 T cell receptor beta chains sequenced from one sample in a study of chemoradiotherapy in HPV16-positive cancers. This table comes from immunoSEQ multiplex PCR, and its TCRdb copy is limited to in-frame clones, with some not included. In the table there are around 8,000 clones, 75% to 85% of which are singletons. This specimen was taken from a patient who underwent chemoradiotherapy. The receptors derive from a human donor with HPV-associated anogenital cancer.

This sequence joins TRBV4-1 and TRBJ1-6, with a possible D match to TRBD1 (6 bases). The CDR3 is 16 amino acids. Per the germline V gene, CDR1 is MGHRA and CDR2 is YSYEKL. The ends were cut back, 2 bases at V and 6 bases at J, with 14 bases in the middle. This CDR3 reads CASSQNSDSLNSPLHF. CDR3 coding DNA: TGCGCCAGCAGCCAAAATTCGGACAGCCTTAATTCACCCCTCCACTTT.

In DNA, the CDR3 is TGTGCCAGCAGCTACGGAACCTATAATTCACCCCTCCACTTT. Translating it yields CASSYGTYNSPLHF. The rearrangement joins TRBV6-1 to TRBJ1-6, with D uncertain. Trimming removed 6 bases at V and 2 bases at J, with 8 bases between. Germline-derived CDR1 and CDR2 are MNHNS and SASEGT. The CDR3 loop spans 14 amino acids.

This chain uses TRBV27 with TRBJ1-6; TRBD1 is a possible D gene (6 bases). V lost 2 bases and J 7 bases, leaving 12 bases between the germline ends. The germline V gene has CDR1 MNHEY and CDR2 SMNVEV (reference sequence). The CDR3 length is 15 residues. CDR3 in amino acids: CASSLVVGANSPLHF. CDR3 coding DNA: TGTGCCAGCAGTTTAGTGGTGGGGGCGAATTCACCCCTCCACTTT.

This clone was counted a single time. This sequence joins TRBV21-1 and TRBJ2-1. TRBV21-1 is deemed a pseudogene. This CDR3 has 18 amino acids. Here the CDR3 reads CASSKGVGTTSSYNEQFF. The CDR3 DNA is TGTGCCAGCAGCAAAGGGGTTGGGACGACAAGCTCCTACAATGAGCAGTTCTTC.

This chain joins TRBV15 and TRBJ2-3; no clear D gene. Germline-derived CDR1 and CDR2 are LNHNV and YYDKDF (reference sequence). Trimming pared 3 bases from V and 1 base from J, leaving 5 bases between. The CDR3 loop spans 13 amino acids. CDR3 region: CATSSGGTDTQYF. CDR3 nucleotide sequence: TGTGCCACCAGCAGTGGGGGCACAGATACGCAGTATTTT.

The gene calls are TRBV5-1 and TRBJ1-4, with 9 bases aligning to TRBD1. CDR1 is SGHRS, CDR2 YFSETQ, per germline. Trimming cost V 0 bases and J 6 bases; bases outside gene matches: 3. The CDR3 is 15 residues long. CDR3 loop: CASSLEGTGYEKLFF. The CDR3 coding sequence is TGCGCCAGCAGCTTGGAGGGGACAGGGTATGAAAAACTGTTTTTT.

This chain connects TRBV5-1 to TRBJ1-5, with D maybe TRBD1 (5 bases). Germline V CDR1 and CDR2: SGHRS, YFSETQ. The length of the CDR3 is 15 residues. The V end lost 4 bases, the J end lost 4 bases, and 15 bases lay between the germline ends. CDR3 nucleotides: TGCGCCAGCAGCCCCGGGGGTGGAGGAAATCAGCCCCAGCATTTT. Protein sequence: CASSPGGGGNQPQHF.

This chain uses TRBV11-3 with TRBJ2-1, with 8 positions matching TRBD1. Germline assignment: CDR1 SGHNT and CDR2 YENEEA. The ends lost 3 bases at V and 9 bases at J; junction bases unmatched: 4. The CDR3 runs 13 residues. In DNA form, the CDR3 reads TGTGCCAGCAGCTTGACAGGGGCTGGTGAGCAGTTCTTC. Its translation is CASSLTGAGEQFF. Using reference TRBV11-3 and TRBJ2-1 for the parts outside the CDR3, the full variable domain is EAGVVQSPRYKIIEKKQPVAFWCNPISGHNTLYWYLQNLGQGPELLIRYENEEAVDDSQLPKDRFSAERLKGVDSTLKIQPAELGDSAVYLCASSLTGAGEQFFGPGTRLTVL.

The gene calls are TRBV2 and TRBJ1-3, with TRBD1 matching over 7 bases. The CDR3 spans 13 residues. The ends lost 9 bases at V and 7 bases at J; junction bases unmatched: 9. Germline V gene data show CDR1 as SNHLY and CDR2 as FYNNEI. The CDR3 spells CARTQGSGNTIYF. DNA for the CDR3: TGTGCCAGAACACAGGGGAGCGGCAACACCATATATTTT.

This rearrangement joins TRBV7-3 to TRBJ2-7, with TRBD1 identical over 7 bases. V shed 4 bases, J shed 2 bases, and the junction held 2 bases outside the gene matches. The CDR3 has 13 residues. Looked up from germline, CDR1 is SGHTA and CDR2 is FQGTGA. CDR3 DNA sequence: TGTGCCAGCAGCTATGGGACAGCCTACGAGCAGTACTTC. Protein product: CASSYGTAYEQYF.

This chain links TRBV28 with TRBJ1-2; D gene uncertain. V was pared by 5 bases and J by 8 bases, with 12 bases between. This CDR3 has 12 residues. Germline CDR1 MDHEN, CDR2 SYDVKM. CDR3 in DNA: TGTGCCAGCAGTCGTCAGGCAAGAGGCTACACCTTC. It is translated as CASSRQARGYTF.

This clone was seen a few times. The chain carries TRBV2 and TRBJ2-3; D may be TRBD1 (6 bases). This CDR3 has 11 residues. Germline-derived CDR1 and CDR2 are SNHLY and FYNNEI. The V gene lost 7 bases and the J gene lost 7 bases, with 9 bases spanning the gap. The CDR3 loop is CASNQGNTQYF. Written as DNA, the CDR3 is TGTGCCAGCAACCAGGGGAATACGCAGTATTTT.

This chain connects TRBV7-3 to TRBJ1-4; unclear D gene. V dropped 1 base and J dropped 8 bases, with 14 bases sitting between them. Germline assignment: CDR1 SGHTA and CDR2 FQGTGA. The CDR3 consists of 15 residues. The CDR3 bases are TGTGCCAGCAGCTTAAGATCCAGACCAGGCGAAAAACTGTTTTTT. This codes for CASSLRSRPGEKLFF. Drawing the rest from reference TRBV7-3 and TRBJ1-4, the complete variable domain is GAGVSQTPSNKVTEKGKYVELRCDPISGHTALYWYRQSLGQGPEFLIYFQGTGAADDSGLPNDRFFAVRPEGSVSTLKIQRTERGDSAVYLCASSLRSRPGEKLFFGSGTQLSVL.

J is TRBJ2-7 and V is TRBV30; the D gene is possibly TRBD1 (5 bases). CDR1 and CDR2 from the germline V gene are GTSNPN and SVGIG (reference sequence). V lost 4 bases to trimming and J lost 6 bases, with 16 bases between them. This CDR3 comprises 13 residues. CDR3 nucleotide sequence: TGTGCCTGGACTCGGACCCCCCAGGGCGAGCAGTACTTC. Its translation is CAWTRTPQGEQYF.

This clone was seen only once. The J gene is TRBJ1-2, the V gene TRBV7-2; a weak D match, TRBD1 (5 bases). V gave up 2 bases and J gave up 2 bases, with 9 bases separating them. CDR1 and CDR2 from the germline V gene are SGHTA and FQGNSA. The CDR3 loop spans 14 amino acids. CDR3 sequence reads: CASSLSHRNYGYTF. CDR3 in DNA: TGTGCCAGCAGCTTATCCCACAGGAACTATGGCTACACCTTC.

V is TRBV7-9 and J is TRBJ2-7; perhaps TRBD2 as D (7 bases). The V end was cut by 10 bases, the J end by 5 bases, with 18 bases between. Germline V CDR1 and CDR2: SEHNR, FQNEAQ (reference sequence). CDR3 length: 13 amino acids. The CDR3 DNA is TGTGCCATCGGAGGGGGGAGGGAAAACGAGCAGTACTTC. Encoded protein: CAIGGGRENEQYF.

The J gene is TRBJ2-3, the V gene TRBV12-5, with 8 bases fitting TRBD1. CDR3 length: 15 amino acids. The germline CDR1 and CDR2 sequences are LGHNT and FRNRAP. J was trimmed by 4 bases and V by 6 bases; bases with no gene match: 9. The CDR3 spells CASGEVTGGADTQYF. CDR3 nucleotide sequence: TGTGCTAGTGGGGAGGTTACAGGGGGTGCAGATACGCAGTATTTT.

The rearrangement joins TRBV7-6 to TRBJ1-3; no clear D gene. The CDR3 is 16 residues long. Per germline, CDR1 SGHVS and CDR2 FNYEAQ. V dropped 2 bases and J dropped 0 bases, with 11 bases sitting between them. The CDR3 sequence is CASSLKRWGSGNTIYF. The DNA of the CDR3 is TGTGCCAGCAGCTTAAAACGTTGGGGCTCTGGAAACACCATATATTTT. Full variable domain (missing parts from reference TRBV7-6 and TRBJ1-3): GAGVSQSPRYKVTKRGQDVALRCDPISGHVSLYWYRQALGQGPEFLTYFNYEAQQDKSGLPNDRFSAERPEGSISTLTIQRTEQRDSAMYRCASSLKRWGSGNTIYFGEGSWLTVV.

This clone has a single count. V and J are TRBV11-2 and TRBJ2-7; TRBD1 aligns across 10 bases. Germline-derived CDR1 and CDR2 are SGHAT and FQNNGV. The V segment lost 5 bases and the J segment 3 bases; nucleotides outside the gene matches: 7. This CDR3 contains 15 residues. The CDR3 here is CASSLPGQGFYEQYF. The CDR3, as DNA: TGTGCCAGCAGCCTCCCGGGACAGGGGTTCTACGAGCAGTACTTC.

The V call is TRBV4-1, the J call TRBJ1-1; D might be TRBD1 (5 bases). V was shortened by 0 bases and J by 6 bases, with 11 bases between the two germline ends. Germline assignment: CDR1 MGHRA and CDR2 YSYEKL. The CDR3 consists of 14 residues. In DNA, the CDR3 is TGCGCCAGCAGCCAAGAGATGAGGGGTTCTGAAGCTTTCTTT. Translation gives CASSQEMRGSEAFF.

A few counts support this clone. V is TRBV7-9 and J is TRBJ1-4; D is unclear. Trimming pared 5 bases from V and 4 bases from J, leaving 14 bases between. The V gene's germline CDR1 is SEHNR and CDR2 FQNEAQ (reference sequence). The length of the CDR3 is 15 residues. CDR3 region: CASSAFLGYNEKLFF. CDR3 bases: TGTGCCAGCAGCGCTTTTTTGGGTTATAATGAAAAACTGTTTTTT.

The chain recombines TRBV10-3 with TRBJ2-7, with D possibly being TRBD2 (6 bases). CDR3 length: 12 amino acids. Trimming removed 4 bases from V and 11 bases from J, with 15 bases in between. Germline CDR1 and CDR2: ENHRY and SYGVKD. The CDR3 loop is CAISGGDVGKYF. For the CDR3, the DNA is TGTGCCATCAGTGGGGGGGACGTCGGGAAGTACTTC.

The V call is TRBV6-5, the J call TRBJ2-7; no reliable D call. V was cut by 5 bases and J by 0 bases, with 14 bases left in between. CDR1 and CDR2 (germline): MNHEY, SVGAGI. The length of the CDR3 is 15 residues. The CDR3 coding sequence is TGTGCCAGCAGTCCCGGCCCTAGGAGCTCCTACGAGCAGTACTTC. Protein: CASSPGPRSSYEQYF.